The 30 T cell receptor beta chains presented below share a single source sample, sequenced in a study of T cells in tuberculosis. Measured with immunoSEQ multiplex PCR; TCRdb has only the in-frame clones, and not every one. Among some 30,000 clones, roughly 95% were seen once, and the ten largest hold around 8.5%. The specimen was PBMCs. The receptors were gathered from a donor between 10 and 35 years old with latent tuberculosis or without tuberculosis infection.

The genes are TRBV2 and TRBJ1-5; D not resolved. The CDR3 is made up of 14 amino acids. The V and J ends lost 3 bases and 1 base respectively, with 7 bases between them. Germline lookup yields CDR1 SNHLY and CDR2 FYNNEI. This CDR3 is CASSDIVSNQPQHF. The CDR3 nucleotides are TGTGCCAGCAGTGACATAGTAAGCAATCAGCCCCAGCATTTT.

This chain connects TRBV28 to TRBJ2-3; 7 bases match TRBD1. The trim removed 5 bases at V and 2 bases at J, leaving 4 bases unmatched. There are 14 residues in the CDR3. The germline V gene encodes CDR1 MDHEN and CDR2 SYDVKM. CDR3 DNA sequence: TGTGCCAGCAGTCGGGACAGACCCACAGATACGCAGTATTTT. Translating it yields CASSRDRPTDTQYF.

The J gene is TRBJ2-2, the V gene TRBV4-2, with D maybe TRBD2 (6 bases). Trimming shortened V by 0 bases and J by 4 bases, and 15 bases separated the two germline ends. The germline V gene encodes CDR1 LGHNA and CDR2 YNFKEQ. The CDR3 is 17 amino acids. The CDR3 DNA follows: TGTGCCAGCAGCCAAGAAGTGGGGCTAGCGTCCACCGGGGAGCTGTTTTTT. Translated: CASSQEVGLASTGELFF.

This rearrangement joins TRBV6-4 to TRBJ2-6, with a weak D call TRBD2 (5 bases). Trimming pared 2 bases from V and 0 bases from J, leaving 5 bases between. The CDR3 length is 15 residues. Germline loops: CDR1 MRHNA, CDR2 SNTAGT. The CDR3 region is CASSDTSSGANVLTF. CDR3 coding DNA: TGTGCCAGCAGTGACACTAGCTCTGGGGCCAACGTCCTGACTTTC.

This clone was recorded once. The chain has TRBV2 and TRBJ1-1, with unresolved D. The CDR3 sequence is 14 residues long. Germline loops: CDR1 SNHLY, CDR2 FYNNEI. Trimming removed 1 base at V and 10 bases at J, with 16 bases between. CDR3: CASSEEHEAPGAFF. The CDR3 DNA is TGTGCCAGCAGTGAAGAACACGAGGCCCCGGGAGCTTTCTTT.

J is TRBJ2-1 and V is TRBV30; tentative D call: TRBD2 (11 bases). CDR3 length equals 19 residues. Germline V lookup: CDR1 GTSNPN, CDR2 SVGIG (reference sequence). The ends were cut back, 3 bases at V and 7 bases at J, with 31 bases in the middle. The CDR3 region is CAWRTGQGVTSGSINEQFF. The CDR3 region has the DNA TGTGCCTGGAGGACAGGACAGGGGGTCACTAGCGGGAGCATAAATGAGCAGTTCTTC.

The rearrangement uses TRBV6-1 and TRBJ2-2; D not resolved. The germline V gene has CDR1 MNHNS and CDR2 SASEGT. The V gene lost 6 bases and the J gene lost 2 bases, with 7 bases spanning the gap. The CDR3 runs to 13 residues. The CDR3 nucleotides read TGTGCCAGCAGATTTCTCAACACCGGGGAGCTGTTTTTT. It codes for CASRFLNTGELFF.

The rearrangement joins TRBV9 to TRBJ2-2; a weak D match, TRBD2 (6 bases). Trimming left V 6 bases short and J 7 bases short, with 10 bases between. There are 12 residues in the CDR3. Germline-derived CDR1 and CDR2 are SGDLS and YYNGEE. CDR3 loop: CASNYGGGELFF. The CDR3 DNA follows: TGTGCCAGCAACTACGGGGGCGGGGAGCTGTTTTTT.

The table lists this clone with a count of one. This rearrangement joins TRBV27 to TRBJ2-2; D not resolved. Trimming removed 5 bases from V and 4 bases from J, with 5 bases in between. CDR3 length equals 12 residues. The germline gives CDR1 MNHEY, CDR2 SMNVEV (reference sequence). The DNA of the CDR3 is TGTGCCAGCAGTCCCCTCACCGGGGAGCTGTTTTTT. Protein: CASSPLTGELFF.

This clone has more than one count but fewer than ten. The rearrangement joins TRBV25-1 to TRBJ1-2; 7 bases align to TRBD1. Germline V gives CDR1 MGHDK, CDR2 SYGVNS. Trimming removed 4 bases from V and 8 bases from J; junction bases left unmatched: 7. The CDR3 is 13 residues long. The CDR3 region has the DNA TGTGCCAGCAGTGTAATGAGGGGGCTAGGCTACACCTTC. It translates to CASSVMRGLGYTF.

As DNA, the CDR3 is TGTGCCAGCAGTTCCTACGGCGGGAGGTACGAGCAGTACTTC. It specifies CASSSYGGRYEQYF. This chain links TRBV28 with TRBJ2-7, with 8 bases aligning to TRBD2. With V trimmed by 4 bases and J by 4 bases, 6 bases remained unmatched. This CDR3 region has 14 residues. Germline lookup yields CDR1 MDHEN and CDR2 SYDVKM.

V usage is TRBV7-9 and J usage is TRBJ1-1; D might be TRBD1 (6 bases). V was pared by 0 bases and J by 3 bases, with 11 bases between. The CDR3 covers 15 residues. CDR1 is SEHNR and CDR2 is FQNEAQ in the germline V gene (reference sequence). CDR3 sequence: CASSLARGIDTEAFF. The CDR3 DNA reads as TGTGCCAGCAGCTTAGCCAGGGGCATAGACACTGAAGCTTTCTTT.

V usage is TRBV4-3 and J usage is TRBJ2-5; a weak D match, TRBD1 (6 bases). Germline values: CDR1 LGHNA, CDR2 YSLEER. This CDR3 contains 16 residues. Trimming removed 6 bases at V and 3 bases at J, with 20 bases between. CDR3 amino acids: CASRGQEDSREETQYF. The CDR3 bases are TGCGCCAGCAGGGGGCAGGAGGACAGCCGCGAAGAGACCCAGTACTTC.

CDR3 nucleotides: TGTGCCAGCTCACCACTGCTTTTACGGGACAGGGCATCTCGCGAGCAGTACTTC. Protein sequence: CASSPLLLRDRASREQYF. This chain links TRBV18 with TRBJ2-7; 9 bases are shared with TRBD1. CDR3 length equals 18 residues. The V gene end was trimmed by 1 base and the J gene end by 6 bases; junction bases not matched to a gene: 16. The germline CDR1 and CDR2 sequences are KGHSH and LQKENI.

The chain combines TRBV4-2 with TRBJ2-1; 7 bases line up with TRBD1. The CDR3 is 15 residues long. With 0 bases clipped from V and 11 bases from J, the junction kept 10 bases outside the gene matches. CDR1 LGHNA and CDR2 YNFKEQ come from the germline V gene. The CDR3 loop reads CASSQEGDSYSKQFF. CDR3 DNA sequence: TGTGCCAGCAGCCAAGAAGGGGACAGCTATTCAAAGCAGTTCTTC.

The V call is TRBV5-6, the J call TRBJ2-7; unclear D gene. V lost 2 bases to trimming and J lost 2 bases, with 8 bases between them. The germline gives CDR1 SGHDT, CDR2 YYEEEE. This CDR3 contains 13 residues. CDR3 in amino acids: CASSLSGPYEQYF. The CDR3 DNA reads TGTGCCAGCAGCTTATCGGGTCCCTACGAGCAGTACTTC. The variable domain in full, with the rest retrieved from reference TRBV5-6 and TRBJ2-7, is DAGVTQSPTHLIKTRGQQVTLRCSPKSGHDTVSWYQQALGQGPQFIFQYYEEEERQRGNFPDRFSGHQFPNYSSELNVNALLLGDSALYLCASSLSGPYEQYFGPGTRLTVT.

V usage is TRBV7-9 and J usage is TRBJ2-2; D might be TRBD1 (7 bases). The CDR3 is 17 residues long. The germline V gene encodes CDR1 SEHNR and CDR2 FQNEAQ (reference sequence). Trimming cost V 1 base and J 7 bases, with 19 bases left between them. The CDR3 sequence is CASSLVPWQGGSGELFF. CDR3 DNA sequence: TGTGCCAGCAGCTTAGTCCCCTGGCAGGGGGGAAGCGGGGAGCTGTTTTTT. The full variable domain, its missing parts supplied by reference TRBV7-9 and TRBJ2-2, is DTGVSQNPRHKITKRGQNVTFRCDPISEHNRLYWYRQTLGQGPEFLTYFQNEAQLEKSRLLSDRFSAERPKGSFSTLEIQRTEQGDSAMYLCASSLVPWQGGSGELFFGEGSRLTVL.

The rearrangement joins TRBV18 to TRBJ2-2; 9 positions match TRBD2. In germline, CDR1 is KGHSH, CDR2 LQKENI. J gave up 4 bases and V 2 bases, and 2 bases lay outside the gene matches. The CDR3 extends over 15 amino acids. The CDR3 sequence: CASSPGTSSTGELFF. The CDR3 DNA reads as TGTGCCAGCTCACCAGGGACTAGCTCCACCGGGGAGCTGTTTTTT.

The rearrangement uses TRBV10-3 and TRBJ2-7; 7 nucleotides align to TRBD2. Germline V lookup: CDR1 ENHRY, CDR2 SYGVKD. CDR3 length: 18 residues. J lost 1 base, V lost 0 bases, and 12 bases had no gene match. DNA for the CDR3: TGTGCCATCAGTGAGTCGCGGGAGCGCGGCCTGTTTTCCTACGAGCAGTACTTC. It codes for CAISESRERGLFSYEQYF.

The genes are TRBV6-5 and TRBJ2-3; TRBD1 might be the D (5 bases). V lost 2 bases, J lost 4 bases, and 7 bases lay in between. This CDR3 region has 13 residues. Germline V gene data show CDR1 as MNHEY and CDR2 as SVGAGI. CDR3 residues: CASSYGRADTQYF. The CDR3 DNA follows: TGTGCCAGCAGTTACGGCAGGGCAGATACGCAGTATTTT.

The chain joins TRBV7-8 to TRBJ2-1; no firm D call. Germline V CDR1 and CDR2: SGHVS, FQNEAQ. The CDR3 is made up of 12 amino acids. V lost 4 bases and J 6 bases, leaving 7 bases between the germline ends. CDR3 region: CASSSSVNEQFF. The DNA of the CDR3 is TGTGCCAGCAGCTCCAGCGTCAATGAGCAGTTCTTC.

This chain connects TRBV6-5 to TRBJ2-2; weak D call: TRBD2 (5 bases). This CDR3 contains 16 residues. CDR1 is MNHEY, CDR2 SVGAGI, per germline. Trimming pared 2 bases from V and 4 bases from J, leaving 14 bases between. The CDR3 DNA is TGTGCCAGCAGTTACCTGGGTAGCGTCCCCACCGGGGAGCTGTTTTTT. The encoded protein is CASSYLGSVPTGELFF.

The chain's CDR3 is CASSTLAGGSYNEQFF. CDR3 DNA: TGTGCCAGTAGTACCTTAGCGGGAGGGTCCTACAATGAGCAGTTCTTC. This chain joins TRBV19 and TRBJ2-1; 11 nucleotides agree with TRBD2. The germline CDR1 and CDR2 sequences are LNHDA and SQIVND (reference sequence). The J segment lost 1 base and the V segment lost 4 bases, leaving 3 bases of the junction unmatched. CDR3 length equals 16 residues. The entire variable domain, with the rest obtained from reference TRBV19 and TRBJ2-1, is as follows: DGGITQSPKYLFRKEGQNVTLSCEQNLNHDAMYWYRQDPGQGLRLIYYSQIVNDFQKGDIAEGYSVSREKKESFPLTVTSAQKNPTAFYLCASSTLAGGSYNEQFFGPGTRLTVL.

The V and J genes are TRBV5-1 and TRBJ1-1, with 8 bases matching TRBD1. The CDR3 is 13 residues long. V gave up 4 bases and J gave up 3 bases; unmatched junction bases: 2. Germline loops: CDR1 SGHRS, CDR2 YFSETQ. The CDR3 DNA is TGCGCCAGCAGCCCGACAGGGGACACTGAAGCTTTCTTT. The encoded protein is CASSPTGDTEAFF.

With respect to this clone: Because the CDR3's place on the DNA is in doubt, the DNA is left out and the CDR3 is given as listed by TCRdb. V gene TRBV29-1 combines with J gene TRBJ2-1; the D call in the table, TRBD2, was not verified against the DNA. Germline loops: CDR1 SQVTM, CDR2 ANQGSEA. The CDR3 totals 20 residues, both ends included. CDR3 sequence reads: CSVLRFGTSGIEGPDDEQFF.

This chain joins TRBV6-6 and TRBJ1-2; 7 bases line up with TRBD1. CDR1 and CDR2 from the germline V gene are MNHNY and SVGAGI (reference sequence). With 5 bases clipped from V and 4 bases from J, the junction kept 1 base outside the gene matches. The CDR3 is 12 residues long. DNA for the CDR3: TGTGCCAGCAGTCCAGGGGGCTATGGCTACACCTTC. This translates into CASSPGGYGYTF.

In this sample, this clone is medium-sized. The rearrangement uses TRBV19 and TRBJ1-5; the D gene is possibly TRBD1 (5 bases). Trimming left V 1 base short and J 6 bases short, with 13 bases between. The CDR3 runs to 15 residues. Per the germline V gene, CDR1 is LNHDA and CDR2 is SQIVND (reference sequence). The chain's CDR3 is CASSIGGPRPQPQHF. The CDR3 DNA is TGTGCCAGTAGTATAGGGGGCCCCAGGCCTCAGCCCCAGCATTTT.

V and J are TRBV6-6 and TRBJ1-1; D gene ambiguous. CDR3 length: 12 residues. The germline V and J ends were trimmed by 5 bases and 7 bases, with 11 bases remaining between them. Per the germline V gene, CDR1 is MNHNY and CDR2 is SVGAGI (reference sequence). The CDR3 bases are TGTGCCAGCAGTCCCCTCTCGGGTGAAGCTTTCTTT. Protein product: CASSPLSGEAFF.

V is TRBV2 and J is TRBJ2-3; a weak D match, TRBD2 (5 bases). The CDR3 extends over 14 amino acids. Trimming shortened V by 6 bases and J by 2 bases, and 12 bases separated the two germline ends. In germline, CDR1 is SNHLY, CDR2 FYNNEI. CDR3: CASSSTGFTDTQYF. CDR3 nucleotides: TGTGCCAGCAGCTCCACGGGATTCACAGATACGCAGTATTTT.

This clone has just one count. The chain carries TRBV6-5 and TRBJ2-7, with D tentatively TRBD1 (6 bases). The V gene lost 9 bases and the J gene lost 3 bases, with 12 bases spanning the gap. The CDR3 is made up of 12 amino acids. Germline V CDR1 and CDR2: MNHEY, SVGAGI. This CDR3 is CASQGTYYEQYF. In nucleotides, the CDR3 is TGTGCCAGTCAGGGGACGTACTACGAGCAGTACTTC.